The 20 T cell receptor beta chains below all came from one sample that was sequenced in a study of shared clonotypes between healthy human individuals. Repertoires were generated with immunoSEQ multiplex PCR, while TCRdb's copy carries only in-frame clones and drops some. Among 150,000 to 200,000 clones listed, around 93% were seen once. Sample: naive CD4+ T cells sorted from blood. Subset denoted: CD45RA+ positively selected. All receptors come from a woman in her 30s in good health.

V usage is TRBV18 and J usage is TRBJ1-4; D unresolved. V was cut by 0 bases and J by 8 bases, with 7 bases left in between. Germline assignment: CDR1 KGHSH and CDR2 LQKENI. The CDR3 runs 13 residues. CDR3 amino acids: CASSPPSQEKLFF. The CDR3 DNA sequence: TGTGCCAGCTCACCACCTAGTCAAGAAAAACTGTTTTTT. Together with reference TRBV18 and TRBJ1-4, the CDR3 gives the full variable domain: NAGVMQNPRHLVRRRGQEARLRCSPMKGHSHVYWYRQLPEEGLKFMVYLQKENIIDESGMPKERFSAEFPKEGPSILRIQQVVRGDSAAYFCASSPPSQEKLFFGSGTQLSVL.

This rearrangement joins TRBV5-1 to TRBJ1-2, with 7 positions matching TRBD1. The germline CDR1 and CDR2 sequences are SGHRS and YFSETQ. J lost 8 bases, V lost 3 bases, and 10 bases had no gene match. The CDR3 consists of 14 residues. Here the CDR3 DNA reads TGCGCCAGCAGCTGGGGGACAGCTGAGGAAGGCTACACCTTC. Translated: CASSWGTAEEGYTF.

The genes are TRBV5-1 and TRBJ1-1; possibly TRBD1 for D (5 bases). Per the germline V gene, CDR1 is SGHRS and CDR2 is YFSETQ. This CDR3 has 14 amino acids. V shed 4 bases and J shed 1 base, with 11 bases lying between them. CDR3 sequence reads: CASSLGPGNTEAFF. In DNA, the CDR3 is TGCGCCAGCAGCCTGGGGCCTGGGAACACTGAAGCTTTCTTT.

The V and J genes are TRBV10-1 and TRBJ2-5, with unresolved D. TRBJ2-7 matches the DNA end more closely, so the J call is doubtful. The CDR3 has 12 amino acids. Germline CDR1 reads WNHNN; CDR2 reads SYGVQD (reference sequence). CDR3: CASSTSVSEQYF. The CDR3 DNA reads TGCGCCAGCAGTACTTCAGTTTCCGAGCAGTACTTC.

The chain couples TRBV5-1 to TRBJ1-5; D perhaps matches TRBD1 (6 bases). V lost 0 bases to trimming and J lost 6 bases, with 16 bases between them. Per the germline V gene, CDR1 is SGHRS and CDR2 is YFSETQ. This CDR3 has 16 amino acids. CDR3 in DNA: TGCGCCAGCAGCTTGGACCCGGGACAAGAAGTTCAGCCCCAGCATTTT. Protein: CASSLDPGQEVQPQHF. Using reference TRBV5-1 and TRBJ1-5 for the parts outside the CDR3, the full variable domain is KAGVTQTPRYLIKTRGQQVTLSCSPISGHRSVSWYQQTPGQGLQFLFEYFSETQRNKGNFPGRFSGRQFSNSRSEMNVSTLELGDSALYLCASSLDPGQEVQPQHFGDGTRLSIL.

CDR3 protein: CASSLEGQGRGYGYTF. The CDR3 coding sequence is TGCGCCAGCAGCTTGGAGGGACAGGGAAGAGGCTATGGCTACACCTTC. This sequence joins TRBV5-1 and TRBJ1-2, with 9 bases fitting TRBD1. CDR1 and CDR2 from the germline V gene are SGHRS and YFSETQ. The CDR3 totals 16 residues. Trimming cost V 0 bases and J 4 bases; bases outside gene matches: 7.

The chain joins TRBV5-1 to TRBJ2-5; D uncertain. Trimming stripped 0 bases from V and 2 bases from J, with 11 bases between. The CDR3 is 15 residues long. The V gene's germline CDR1 is SGHRS and CDR2 YFSETQ. This CDR3 is CASSLEGAGQETQYF. The CDR3 bases are TGCGCCAGCAGCTTGGAGGGCGCCGGGCAAGAGACCCAGTACTTC.

This chain connects TRBV5-8 to TRBJ1-1, with TRBD1 matching over 10 bases. The V gene's germline CDR1 is SGHTS and CDR2 YDEGEE. V lost 0 bases to trimming and J lost 3 bases; unmatched junction nucleotides: 11. The CDR3 is 18 amino acids. CDR3 in DNA: TGTGCCAGCAGCTTGGAGGGACAGGGGTGGTTTTTGGACACTGAAGCTTTCTTT. Translation gives CASSLEGQGWFLDTEAFF.

The V gene is TRBV27, the J gene TRBJ2-3, with 9 nucleotides matching TRBD1. CDR1 and CDR2 from the germline V gene are MNHEY and SMNVEV (reference sequence). The CDR3 consists of 16 residues. V lost 9 bases, J lost 4 bases, and 14 bases stayed unmatched. CDR3 bases: TGTGCCAGTCGTAACCCGGGACAGGGTAACGCAGATACGCAGTATTTT. This codes for CASRNPGQGNADTQYF.

This rearrangement joins TRBV19 to TRBJ2-5; no definite D call. Deletions cut 5 bases from V and 2 bases from J, with 12 bases between. Germline CDR1 LNHDA, CDR2 SQIVND (reference sequence). This CDR3 spans 14 amino acids. CDR3 nucleotides: TGTGCCAGTAGTTCCAGGACGTATCAAGAGACCCAGTACTTC. It is translated as CASSSRTYQETQYF.

The chain recombines TRBV2 with TRBJ2-6, with 13 bases lining up with TRBD2. This CDR3 has 17 amino acids. Germline V gene data show CDR1 as SNHLY and CDR2 as FYNNEI. The J segment lost 1 base and the V segment lost 7 bases, leaving 4 bases of the junction unmatched. The CDR3 nucleotides are TGTGCCAGCACCGGACTAGCGGGAGATTCTGGGGCCAACGTCCTGACTTTC. Its protein product is CASTGLAGDSGANVLTF. Full variable domain (rest looked up from reference TRBV2 and TRBJ2-6): EPEVTQTPSHQVTQMGQEVILRCVPISNHLYFYWYRQILGQKVEFLVSFYNNEISEKSEIFDDQFSVERPDGSNFTLKIRSTKLEDSAMYFCASTGLAGDSGANVLTFGAGSRLTVL.

The chain has TRBV14 and TRBJ1-3; 8 bases fit TRBD1. The CDR3 consists of 15 residues. The ends lost 3 bases at V and 8 bases at J; junction bases unmatched: 9. CDR1 and CDR2 from the germline V gene are SGHDN and FVKESK. The CDR3 is CASSQHDRGRDTIYF. In DNA, the CDR3 is TGTGCCAGCAGCCAGCACGACAGGGGACGGGACACCATATATTTT. The full variable domain, its missing parts supplied by reference TRBV14 and TRBJ1-3, is EAGVTQFPSHSVIEKGQTVTLRCDPISGHDNLYWYRRVMGKEIKFLLHFVKESKQDESGMPNNRFLAERTGGTYSTLKVQPAELEDSGVYFCASSQHDRGRDTIYFGEGSWLTVV.

This chain uses TRBV10-1 with TRBJ2-5; 15 nucleotides agree with TRBD2. The J call is in doubt because the DNA end fits TRBJ2-7 better. The germline gives CDR1 WNHNN, CDR2 SYGVQD (reference sequence). This CDR3 region has 17 residues. In DNA, the CDR3 is TGCGCCAGCAACCGGACTAGCGGGAGGGCCTCCTCCTACGAGCAGTACTTC. It is translated as CASNRTSGRASSYEQYF.

V gene TRBV28 combines with J gene TRBJ1-2; D gene ambiguous. The germline CDR1 and CDR2 sequences are MDHEN and SYDVKM. Trimming took 5 bases from V and 5 from J, leaving 21 bases between them. The CDR3 sequence is 16 residues long. The CDR3 here is CASSPVDIRSRYGYTF. In DNA, the CDR3 is TGTGCCAGCAGTCCCGTTGACATACGATCACGGTATGGCTACACCTTC.

This chain connects TRBV30 to TRBJ2-5; no definite D call. The J call may be in error: the DNA end matches TRBJ2-7 better. This CDR3 contains 10 residues. Germline CDR1 and CDR2: GTSNPN and SVGIG (reference sequence). CDR3 loop: CAWSYYEQYF. The CDR3 DNA reads TGTGCCTGGAGTTACTACGAGCAGTACTTC.

The gene calls are TRBV6-6 and TRBJ2-2, with 7 bases lining up with TRBD2. Trimming cost V 6 bases and J 0 bases; bases outside gene matches: 7. CDR3 size: 16 residues. Looked up from germline, CDR1 is MNHNY and CDR2 is SVGAGI (reference sequence). The CDR3: CASSSPGGANTGELFF. The CDR3 DNA sequence: TGTGCCAGCAGCTCCCCTGGGGGGGCGAACACCGGGGAGCTGTTTTTT.

The table lists this clone with a few counts. This sequence joins TRBV7-8 and TRBJ2-7; D gene unclear. This CDR3 region has 14 residues. V gave up 1 base and J gave up 5 bases, with 12 bases separating them. From germline, CDR1 is SGHVS and CDR2 FQNEAQ. The CDR3 reads CASSLVSARHEQYF. The CDR3 nucleotides are TGTGCCAGCAGCTTAGTTTCCGCGAGACACGAGCAGTACTTC. The entire variable domain, with the rest obtained from reference TRBV7-8 and TRBJ2-7, is as follows: GAGVSQSPRYKVAKRGQDVALRCDPISGHVSLFWYQQALGQGPEFLTYFQNEAQLDKSGLPSDRFFAERPEGSVSTLKIQRTQQEDSAVYLCASSLVSARHEQYFGPGTRLTVT.

The V gene is TRBV7-8, the J gene TRBJ1-3; D remains ambiguous. The CDR3 totals 14 residues. CDR1 and CDR2 (germline): SGHVS, FQNEAQ. V was trimmed by 0 bases and J by 0 bases, leaving 3 bases between them. Here the CDR3 reads CASSLALSGNTIYF. In DNA, the CDR3 is TGTGCCAGCAGCTTAGCCCTCTCTGGAAACACCATATATTTT.

The chain links TRBV7-2 to TRBJ2-7; 8 bases map to TRBD1. Losses at the gene ends were 5 bases for V and 3 bases for J; bases not matched to a gene: 12. Germline lookup yields CDR1 SGHTA and CDR2 FQGNSA. The CDR3 is 16 residues long. The CDR3 reads CASSVGGTGGFYEQYF. CDR3 DNA: TGTGCCAGCAGCGTAGGGGGGACAGGAGGCTTCTACGAGCAGTACTTC.

The chain is built from TRBV7-9 and TRBJ2-7; TRBD1 might be the D (7 bases). Germline CDR1 and CDR2: SEHNR and FQNEAQ (reference sequence). The CDR3 is made up of 14 amino acids. V was pared by 5 bases and J by 8 bases, with 19 bases between. The CDR3 nucleotides are TGTGCCAGCAGCAACCGACAGGGACTCTTCCAGCAGTACTTC. Its translation is CASSNRQGLFQQYF.